These 2 T cell receptor beta chains were sequenced from one sample in a study of T cells in Graves' hyperthyroidism and ophthalmopathy. RNA transcripts gave rise to amplified TCR beta CDR3 regions. First-round RT-PCR targeting the TCR CDR3 was performed with the HTBI primer set. TCRdb redid the calling of the multiplex PCR reads with MiXCR, one entry per CDR3 protein. The profile shows some 300,000 distinct CDR3 sequences, around 16% of them singletons. Sample: blood. The receptors were sampled from a man aged 25-40 years with Graves' hyperthyroidism.

CDR3 coding DNA: TGCAGTGTTGTATCGGGAGGAGGTACCGGGGAGCTGTTTTTT. This encodes CSVVSGGGTGELFF. This chain connects TRBV20-1 to TRBJ2-2; 7 bases are shared with TRBD2. In germline, CDR1 is DFQATT, CDR2 SNEGSKA (reference sequence). V lost 7 bases, J lost 5 bases, and 10 bases stayed unmatched. The CDR3 has 14 amino acids.

This rearrangement joins TRBV25-1 to TRBJ1-5, with D hard to call. Deletions cut 3 bases from V and 1 base from J, with 10 bases between. The CDR3 spans 15 residues. Germline-derived CDR1 and CDR2 are MGHDK and SYGVNS. The CDR3 nucleotides read TGTGCCAGCAGTGACAGTCCGGGAAGCAATCAGCCCCAGCATTTT. Translation: CASSDSPGSNQPQHF.